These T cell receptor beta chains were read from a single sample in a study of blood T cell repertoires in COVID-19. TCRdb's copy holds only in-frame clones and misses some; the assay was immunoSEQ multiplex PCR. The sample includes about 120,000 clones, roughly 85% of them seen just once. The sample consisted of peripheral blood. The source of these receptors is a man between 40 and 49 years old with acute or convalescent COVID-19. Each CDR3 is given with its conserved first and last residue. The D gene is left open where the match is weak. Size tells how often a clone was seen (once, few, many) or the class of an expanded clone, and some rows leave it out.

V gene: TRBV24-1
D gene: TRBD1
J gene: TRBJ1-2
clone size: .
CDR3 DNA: TGTGCCACCAGTGATCATGAGACAGGGACTTATGGCTACACCTTC
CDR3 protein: CATSDHETGTYGYTF

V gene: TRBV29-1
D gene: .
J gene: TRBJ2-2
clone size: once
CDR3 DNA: TGCAGCGTTGAAGATCCGGTGCGGGGCGGGGAGCTGTTTTTT
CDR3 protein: CSVEDPVRGGELFF

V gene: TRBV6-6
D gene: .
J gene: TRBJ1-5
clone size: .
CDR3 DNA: TGTGCCAGCAGTTACTCGAGAGGGCCTAGCAATCAGCCCCAGCATTTT
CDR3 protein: CASSYSRGPSNQPQHF

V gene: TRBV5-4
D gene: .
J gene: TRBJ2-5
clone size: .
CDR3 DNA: TGTGCCAGCAGCGGCGGGGGCGGCGCCTTAGAGACCCAGTACTTC
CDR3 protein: CASSGGGGALETQYF

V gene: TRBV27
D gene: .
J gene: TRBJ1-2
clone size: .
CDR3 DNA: TGTGCCAGCAGCCAAAGGGTAGGGGATTTCTTTGGCTACACCTTC
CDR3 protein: CASSQRVGDFFGYTF

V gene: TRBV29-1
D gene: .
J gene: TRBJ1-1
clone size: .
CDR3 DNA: TGCAGCGTTGAGCAGGGTTTGAACACTGAAGCTTTCTTT
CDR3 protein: CSVEQGLNTEAFF

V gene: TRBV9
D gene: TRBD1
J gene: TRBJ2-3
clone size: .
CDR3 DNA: TGTGCCAGCAGCGTAGGACAGGGGGCAAATACGCAGTATTTT
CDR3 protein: CASSVGQGANTQYF

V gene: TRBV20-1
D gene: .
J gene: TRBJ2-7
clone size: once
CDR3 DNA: TGCAGTGCTAGAGGGGACATTGGGCAGTACTTC
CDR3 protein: CSARGDIGQYF

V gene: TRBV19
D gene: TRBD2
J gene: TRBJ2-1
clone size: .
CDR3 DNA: TGTGCCAGTAAGTCCCTAGCGGGACACAATGAGCAGTTCTTC
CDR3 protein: CASKSLAGHNEQFF

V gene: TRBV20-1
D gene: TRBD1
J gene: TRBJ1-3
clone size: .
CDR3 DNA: TGCAGTGCTAGTTCCCCAACTGCCTCGGACAGGGGAAGAAACACCATATATTTT
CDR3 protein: CSASSPTASDRGRNTIYF

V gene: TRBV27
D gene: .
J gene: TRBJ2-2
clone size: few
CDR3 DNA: TGTGCCAGCACCTTAAACGGGGGGCGGGTCACCGGGGAGCTGTTTTTT
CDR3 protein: CASTLNGGRVTGELFF

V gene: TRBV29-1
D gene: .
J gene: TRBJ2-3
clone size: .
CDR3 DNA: TGCAGCGTTGTATGGAGTCCAGATACGCAGTATTTT
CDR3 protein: CSVVWSPDTQYF

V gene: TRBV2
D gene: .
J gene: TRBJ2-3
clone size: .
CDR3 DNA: TGTGCCACCCTAGACCTTGCCCAGCGCACAGATACGCAGTATTTT
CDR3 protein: CATLDLAQRTDTQYF

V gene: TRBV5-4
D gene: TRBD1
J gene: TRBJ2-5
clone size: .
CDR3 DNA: TGTGCCAGCAGCCAGGACAGGACCTGGACCCAGTACTTC
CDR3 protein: CASSQDRTWTQYF

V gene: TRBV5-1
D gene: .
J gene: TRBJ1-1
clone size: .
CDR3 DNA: TGCGCCAGCAGCCCGGACAGAGTATTTGAAGCTTTCTTT
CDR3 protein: CASSPDRVFEAFF

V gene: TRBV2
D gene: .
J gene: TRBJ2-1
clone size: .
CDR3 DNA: TGTGCCAGCAGTGAAGTTTGGACAGAGCAGTTCTTC
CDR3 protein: CASSEVWTEQFF